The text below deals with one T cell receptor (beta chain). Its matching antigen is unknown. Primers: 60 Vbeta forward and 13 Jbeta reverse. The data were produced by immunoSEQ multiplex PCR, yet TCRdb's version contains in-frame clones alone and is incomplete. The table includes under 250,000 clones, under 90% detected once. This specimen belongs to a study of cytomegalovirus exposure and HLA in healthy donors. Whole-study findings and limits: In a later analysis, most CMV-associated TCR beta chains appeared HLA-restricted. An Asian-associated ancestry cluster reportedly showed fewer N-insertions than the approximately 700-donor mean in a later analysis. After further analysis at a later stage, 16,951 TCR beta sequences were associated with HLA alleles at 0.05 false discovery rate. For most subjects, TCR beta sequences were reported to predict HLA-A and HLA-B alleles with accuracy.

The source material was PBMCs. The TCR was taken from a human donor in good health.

The CDR3 here is CASSVATSGMTETQYF. Written as DNA, the CDR3 is TGTGCCAGCAGCGTAGCGACTAGCGGGATGACGGAGACCCAGTACTTC. The J gene is TRBJ2-5, the V gene TRBV9, with 11 bases aligning to TRBD2. CDR3 size: 16 residues. V gave up 0 bases and J gave up 5 bases; unmatched junction bases: 6. CDR1 is SGDLS, CDR2 YYNGEE, per germline.